The next 32 T cell receptor beta chains were all read from a single sample in a study of cytomegalovirus exposure and HLA in healthy donors. PCR amplification relied on 60 Vbeta primers (plus 13 Jbeta primers). TCRdb's copy holds only in-frame clones and misses some; the assay was immunoSEQ multiplex PCR. This sample carries more than 250,000 clones, roughly 90% of them seen once, and the ten largest clones take 2% to 3%. Sequencing was carried out using PBMCs. These TCRs come from a woman between 18 and 29 years old in good health and CMV-seronegative.

V gene TRBV7-6 combines with J gene TRBJ2-7; 10 bases fit TRBD2. The junction had 10 bases not matched to a gene; V was cut back by 5 bases and J by 0 bases. From germline, CDR1 is SGHVS and CDR2 FNYEAQ. The CDR3 is 17 amino acids. CDR3 bases: TGTGCCAGCAGCGGACCTAGCGGGGGCCTTAGCTCCTACGAGCAGTACTTC. Amino acids: CASSGPSGGLSSYEQYF.

On this clone itself: One end of the junction is discordant with germline, which a read error may explain. This chain joins TRBV7-9 and TRBJ1-6; D unresolved. This CDR3 has 15 residues. From germline, CDR1 is SEHNR and CDR2 FQNEAQ (reference sequence). The CDR3 nucleotides are TGTTCCAGCAGCTTACGCAGCTCCTATAATTCACCCCTCCACTTT. Amino acid sequence: CSSSLRSSYNSPLHF.

Within the sample, this clone is medium-sized (0.01 to 0.1%). The rearrangement links TRBV10-2 to TRBJ1-2; TRBD1 aligns across 12 bases. The germline V gene has CDR1 WSHSY and CDR2 SAAADI. The V gene end was trimmed by 8 bases and the J gene end by 3 bases; junction bases not matched to a gene: 1. The CDR3 has 13 residues. The CDR3 region has the DNA TGCGCCAGCGGGACAGGGGGCGACTATGGCTACACCTTC. Encoded protein: CASGTGGDYGYTF.

This sequence joins TRBV25-1 and TRBJ1-4; TRBD1 is a possible D gene (5 bases). Germline V gene data show CDR1 as MGHDK and CDR2 as SYGVNS. The CDR3 loop spans 15 amino acids. The V end was cut by 3 bases, the J end by 1 base, with 9 bases between. As DNA, the CDR3 is TGTGCCAGCAGTGATCCTCAGGGAACTAATGAAAAACTGTTTTTT. The encoded protein is CASSDPQGTNEKLFF.

This clone occurred once. The DNA for the CDR3 is TGTGCCAGCGACAGTCCCAATCAGCCCCAGCATTTT. Its translation is CASDSPNQPQHF. This chain joins TRBV2 and TRBJ1-5, with D perhaps TRBD1 (5 bases). Trimming left V 8 bases short and J 3 bases short, with 8 bases between. Germline assignment: CDR1 SNHLY and CDR2 FYNNEI. CDR3 size: 12 residues.

CDR3 bases: TGTGCCAGCACCCCAGTCACAGCCTACGAGCAGTACTTC. Its translation: CASTPVTAYEQYF. This rearrangement joins TRBV11-2 to TRBJ2-7; no reliable D call. Per the germline V gene, CDR1 is SGHAT and CDR2 is FQNNGV. Trimming pared 7 bases from V and 2 bases from J, leaving 12 bases between. The CDR3 extends over 13 amino acids.

The chain combines TRBV6-1 with TRBJ2-7; 7 bases are shared with TRBD1. Per the germline V gene, CDR1 is MNHNS and CDR2 is SASEGT. With V trimmed by 6 bases and J by 5 bases, 7 bases remained unmatched. The CDR3 extends over 13 amino acids. CDR3 bases: TGTGCCAGCAGAATGACAGGGAAGGACGAGCAGTACTTC. It translates to CASRMTGKDEQYF.

This rearrangement joins TRBV25-1 to TRBJ2-1; D not certain. In germline, CDR1 is MGHDK, CDR2 SYGVNS. Trimming took off 1 base at V and 7 bases at J, with 11 bases between the two ends. This CDR3 region has 14 residues. The CDR3 reads CASSESYSGNEQFF. The DNA for the CDR3 is TGTGCCAGCAGTGAATCATATTCGGGTAATGAGCAGTTCTTC.

The chain recombines TRBV28 with TRBJ1-2; D may be TRBD1 (5 bases). CDR3 size: 16 residues. CDR1 and CDR2 (germline): MDHEN, SYDVKM. The V end lost 7 bases, the J end lost 3 bases, and 21 bases lay between the germline ends. CDR3 sequence: CASISLGAGWDYGYTF. The CDR3 DNA reads as TGTGCCAGCATATCCTTGGGTGCAGGGTGGGACTATGGCTACACCTTC.

The V gene is TRBV19, the J gene TRBJ2-3; 9 bases match TRBD2. In germline, CDR1 is LNHDA, CDR2 SQIVND (reference sequence). The V segment lost 5 bases and the J segment 4 bases; nucleotides outside the gene matches: 13. The length of the CDR3 is 17 residues. The CDR3 DNA reads as TGTGCCAGTAGTCTCCTAGCGGGGCGTGGAGGATCAGATACGCAGTATTTT. Encoded protein: CASSLLAGRGGSDTQYF.

J is TRBJ2-7 and V is TRBV7-8, with 7 positions matching TRBD1. The CDR3 extends over 13 amino acids. CDR1 and CDR2 from the germline V gene are SGHVS and FQNEAQ. V was clipped by 4 bases and J by 1 base; unmatched bases: 1. CDR3 protein: CASSYRGSYEQYF. For the CDR3, the DNA is TGTGCCAGCAGCTACAGGGGATCCTACGAGCAGTACTTC.

The rearrangement links TRBV27 to TRBJ2-7, with D possibly being TRBD1 (5 bases). Deletions cut 3 bases from V and 6 bases from J, with 15 bases between. The CDR3 is 14 amino acids. CDR1 MNHEY and CDR2 SMNVEV come from the germline V gene (reference sequence). The CDR3 DNA follows: TGTGCCAGCAGTTTGGTCCCGATTCAGGGCGAGCAGTACTTC. This sequence encodes CASSLVPIQGEQYF.

The V gene is TRBV2, the J gene TRBJ2-1, with TRBD2 matching over 16 bases. Trimming cost V 8 bases and J 10 bases; bases outside gene matches: 8. The CDR3 sequence is 15 residues long. Germline-derived CDR1 and CDR2 are SNHLY and FYNNEI. CDR3 in amino acids: CASFPGLAGGREQFF. For the CDR3, the DNA is TGTGCCAGCTTCCCGGGACTAGCGGGGGGGAGGGAGCAGTTCTTC.

The chain carries TRBV19 and TRBJ1-1; D is ambiguous. V was pared by 3 bases and J by 2 bases, with 10 bases between. The CDR3 covers 14 residues. Germline-derived CDR1 and CDR2 are LNHDA and SQIVND (reference sequence). CDR3 sequence (DNA): TGTGCCAGTAGTATCATGGCCCTTAACACTGAAGCTTTCTTT. Residues: CASSIMALNTEAFF.

Concerning this clone itself: The junction and the germline gene differ at one end; a read error may be behind it. The same CDR3 is also encoded by other DNA sequences in this sample. The chain recombines TRBV6-4 with TRBJ2-2; 8 positions match TRBD2. Germline CDR1 reads MRHNA; CDR2 reads SNTAGT. The CDR3 contains 17 residues. The CDR3 sequence is CASSDPQRGPNTGELFF. In DNA form, the CDR3 reads TGTGCCAGTAGTGACCCTCAGCGGGGGCCCAACACCGGGGAGCTGTTTTTT.

The chain employs TRBV6-5 and TRBJ1-6, with unresolved D. CDR1 MNHEY and CDR2 SVGAGI come from the germline V gene. Trimming took off 4 bases at V and 6 bases at J, with 7 bases between the two ends. This CDR3 has 13 residues. The CDR3 sequence: CASSLGGNSPLHF. The CDR3 bases are TGTGCCAGCAGTTTGGGAGGTAATTCACCCCTCCACTTT.

The V call is TRBV19, the J call TRBJ1-2; unclear D gene. V was trimmed by 1 base and J by 3 bases, leaving 18 bases between them. CDR3 length: 17 residues. Germline V lookup: CDR1 LNHDA, CDR2 SQIVND (reference sequence). The chain's CDR3 is CASSIGWRTDLDYGYTF. Written as DNA, the CDR3 is TGTGCCAGTAGTATAGGATGGAGGACGGATTTGGACTATGGCTACACCTTC.

The genes are TRBV6-4 and TRBJ2-2, with a weak D call TRBD2 (5 bases). This CDR3 region has 14 residues. V lost 2 bases, J lost 1 base, and 5 bases lay in between. CDR1 MRHNA and CDR2 SNTAGT come from the germline V gene. CDR3 residues: CASSDGLNTGELFF. The CDR3 nucleotides are TGTGCCAGCAGTGACGGACTGAACACCGGGGAGCTGTTTTTT.

V usage is TRBV30 and J usage is TRBJ1-2; no clear D. The CDR3 runs 10 residues. The V end was cut by 1 base, the J end by 7 bases, with 4 bases between. Germline V gene lookup returns CDR1 GTSNPN and CDR2 SVGIG (reference sequence). The CDR3 nucleotides read TGTGCCTGGAGTGCTGTTGGCTACACCTTC. Translation: CAWSAVGYTF. The variable domain in full, with the rest retrieved from reference TRBV30 and TRBJ1-2, is SQTIHQWPATLVQPVGSPLSLECTVEGTSNPNLYWYRQAAGRGLQLLFYSVGIGQISSEVPQNLSASRPQDRQFILSSKKLLLSDSGFYLCAWSAVGYTFGSGTRLTVV.

This clone was counted once. V usage is TRBV6-5 and J usage is TRBJ2-5, with 9 bases fitting TRBD2. Judging by the DNA end, TRBJ2-7 fits better; the J call may be wrong. The CDR3 spans 14 residues. Germline-derived CDR1 and CDR2 are MNHEY and SVGAGI. CDR3 sequence (DNA): TGTGCCAGCAGTGCGACTAGCGGAGGATACGAGCAGTACTTC. It yields the protein CASSATSGGYEQYF.

V usage is TRBV19 and J usage is TRBJ2-5; D perhaps matches TRBD1 (5 bases). V gave up 5 bases and J gave up 5 bases, with 18 bases separating them. This CDR3 has 15 amino acids. CDR1 is LNHDA and CDR2 is SQIVND in the germline V gene (reference sequence). The CDR3 bases are TGTGCCAGTAGTCTCAAGGGGCTCCCCGGGGAGACCCAGTACTTC. Its protein product is CASSLKGLPGETQYF.

The rearrangement uses TRBV7-2 and TRBJ2-7, with TRBD2 as a possible D gene (7 bases). Germline lookup yields CDR1 SGHTA and CDR2 FQGNSA. CDR3 size: 15 residues. The V end was cut by 5 bases, the J end by 4 bases, with 18 bases between. The CDR3 region is CASSPLLGGRYEQYF. CDR3 coding DNA: TGTGCCAGCAGCCCACTATTGGGGGGGCGGTACGAGCAGTACTTC.

This chain uses TRBV2 with TRBJ1-1, with a weak D call TRBD1 (6 bases). The length of the CDR3 is 14 residues. Trimming left V 4 bases short and J 2 bases short, with 11 bases between. The germline V gene encodes CDR1 SNHLY and CDR2 FYNNEI. In nucleotides, the CDR3 is TGTGCCAGCAGTGGAATACAGGGAAACACTGAAGCTTTCTTT. Encoded protein: CASSGIQGNTEAFF.

CDR3: CASSNREPSGELFF. The CDR3 nucleotides read TGTGCCAGCAGCAACCGGGAACCCAGCGGGGAGCTGTTTTTT. The chain couples TRBV7-2 to TRBJ2-2; D might be TRBD2 (5 bases). Germline V gene lookup returns CDR1 SGHTA and CDR2 FQGNSA. CDR3 size: 14 residues. Trimming left V 5 bases short and J 7 bases short, with 14 bases between.

The chain couples TRBV13 to TRBJ1-2; 8 bases are shared with TRBD1. This CDR3 has 13 residues. CDR1 and CDR2 (germline): PRHDT, FYEKMQ (reference sequence). With V trimmed by 4 bases and J by 7 bases, 5 bases remained unmatched. CDR3 region: CASSSQGGGGYTF. CDR3 coding DNA: TGTGCCAGCAGCTCACAGGGGGGGGGTGGCTACACCTTC.

V is TRBV7-6 and J is TRBJ1-3, with D perhaps matching TRBD1 (6 bases). The CDR3 consists of 17 residues. CDR1 and CDR2 (germline): SGHVS, FNYEAQ. V was cut by 5 bases and J by 0 bases, with 17 bases left in between. The CDR3 nucleotides are TGTGCCAGCAGCGCCGTGGACAGAATTAACTCTGGAAACACCATATATTTT. Amino acid sequence: CASSAVDRINSGNTIYF.

About this clone: This CDR3 is also generated by other DNA sequences in the sample. The chain joins TRBV9 to TRBJ1-3, with D maybe TRBD1 (6 bases). The CDR3 has 17 residues. Trimming took 3 bases from V and 0 from J, leaving 16 bases between them. CDR1 SGDLS and CDR2 YYNGEE come from the germline V gene. CDR3 in DNA: TGTGCCAGCAGCGCCCGGGACACTCGAAGCTCTGGAAACACCATATATTTT. Its translation is CASSARDTRSSGNTIYF. The variable domain in full, completed from reference TRBV9 and TRBJ1-3, reads DSGVTQTPKHLITATGQRVTLRCSPRSGDLSVYWYQQSLDQGLQFLIQYYNGEERAKGNILERFSAQQFPDLHSELNLSSLELGDSALYFCASSARDTRSSGNTIYFGEGSWLTVV.

This chain links TRBV6-5 with TRBJ2-7, with 9 bases aligning to TRBD1. J lost 1 base, V lost 4 bases, and 8 bases had no gene match. Germline loops: CDR1 MNHEY, CDR2 SVGAGI. This CDR3 comprises 16 residues. The CDR3 DNA reads TGTGCCAGCAGTTTTTCCGGGACAGGGATGTCCTACGAGCAGTACTTC. Translated, it gives CASSFSGTGMSYEQYF.

The V and J genes are TRBV11-2 and TRBJ2-5; D gene unclear. CDR1 and CDR2 from the germline V gene are SGHAT and FQNNGV. This CDR3 contains 15 residues. The V and J ends lost 0 bases and 3 bases respectively, with 11 bases between them. Here the CDR3 reads CASSLDGGAEETQYF. The DNA for the CDR3 is TGTGCCAGCAGCTTAGATGGCGGCGCAGAAGAGACCCAGTACTTC.

This chain connects TRBV2 to TRBJ1-2; D perhaps matches TRBD1 (5 bases). V lost 8 bases and J 8 bases, leaving 15 bases between the germline ends. Germline CDR1 SNHLY, CDR2 FYNNEI. This CDR3 has 12 residues. DNA of the CDR3: TGTGCCAGCGCCGCCGGGGGGGGAGGCTACACCTTC. Protein sequence: CASAAGGGGYTF.

This sequence joins TRBV10-3 and TRBJ1-6, with 7 positions matching TRBD1. CDR1 and CDR2 from the germline V gene are ENHRY and SYGVKD. There are 15 residues in the CDR3. Trimming removed 2 bases from V and 14 bases from J; junction bases left unmatched: 12. In nucleotides, the CDR3 is TGTGCCATCAGTGAGGCGGCAGGGGGTCCAGGGGCCCTCCACTTT. Its protein is CAISEAAGGPGALHF.

The chain links TRBV19 to TRBJ1-5; unclear D gene. Trimming removed 1 base from V and 5 bases from J, with 12 bases in between. Germline CDR1 LNHDA, CDR2 SQIVND (reference sequence). The CDR3 runs to 15 residues. In DNA, the CDR3 is TGTGCCAGTAGTATAGCCGCGAGTTTTGATCAGCCCCAGCATTTT. Its translation is CASSIAASFDQPQHF.